This is a list of T cell receptor beta chains from one sample in a study of shared clonotypes between healthy human individuals. Generated by immunoSEQ multiplex PCR, the TCRdb table keeps only in-frame clones and is missing some. Of about 560,000 clones listed, roughly 79% are singletons. The sequenced sample consisted of PBMCs. These receptors were collected from a middle-aged woman in good health. Some clones in this sample may be carry-over from other donors' samples. The CDR3 runs from the conserved cysteine through the conserved F or W. A D gene is named only where the DNA matches it firmly. Rows may omit the clone size; those that give it use once, few, many or a size class.

V	J	size	D	CDR3	DNA
TRBV18	TRBJ1-1	.	.	CASSPRGGGGMNTEAFF	TGTGCCAGCTCTCCGCGTGGGGGTGGGGGAATGAACACTGAAGCTTTCTTT
TRBV18	TRBJ2-1	.	TRBD2	CASSPGTSGRGYNEQFF	TGTGCCAGCTCCCCAGGGACTAGCGGGAGAGGCTACAATGAGCAGTTCTTC
TRBV27	TRBJ2-1	.	.	CASSFDYNEQFF	TGTGCCAGCAGTTTTGATTACAATGAGCAGTTCTTC
TRBV5-1	TRBJ1-1	.	.	CASSLGGNGEAFF	TGCGCCAGCAGCTTGGGAGGGAACGGTGAAGCTTTCTTT
TRBV6-4	TRBJ2-2	.	TRBD2	CASSEFGGTGELFF	TGTGCCAGCAGCGAATTCGGGGGGACCGGGGAGCTGTTTTTT
TRBV28	TRBJ2-7	.	.	CASSLGGGGYEQYF	TGTGCCAGCAGTTTAGGGGGAGGGGGCTACGAGCAGTACTTC
TRBV6-1	TRBJ1-5	.	.	CASSEGPAKSNQPQHF	TGTGCCAGCAGTGAAGGGCCAGCCAAGAGCAATCAGCCCCAGCATTTT
TRBV7-8	TRBJ2-3	.	.	CASSLGDSPSTDTQYF	TGTGCCAGCAGCTTAGGGGATAGCCCTAGCACAGATACGCAGTATTTT
TRBV5-1	TRBJ2-7	.	.	CASRPEGGAGYAEQYF	TGCGCCAGCAGGCCCGAGGGGGGTGCAGGCTACGCCGAGCAGTACTTC
TRBV2	TRBJ1-5	few	TRBD1	CASSGLGGGRDQPQHF	TGTGCCAGCAGTGGTTTAGGGGGCGGGAGAGATCAGCCCCAGCATTTT
TRBV9	TRBJ2-3	.	.	CASSVTRRSTDTQYF	TGTGCCAGCAGCGTAACTCGGAGGAGCACAGATACGCAGTATTTT
TRBV2	TRBJ2-1	.	TRBD2	CASSESGIQYNEQFF	TGTGCCAGCAGTGAAAGCGGGATCCAGTACAATGAGCAGTTCTTC
TRBV9	TRBJ2-7	.	.	CASSGTDVYEQYF	TGTGCCAGCAGCGGGACGGACGTCTACGAGCAGTACTTC
TRBV7-8	TRBJ2-7	.	TRBD1	CASSLDADRSTYEQYF	TGTGCCAGCAGCTTAGATGCGGACAGGTCAACCTACGAGCAGTACTTC
TRBV5-1	TRBJ1-2	.	.	CASSLAVGRNYGYTF	TGCGCCAGCAGCTTGGCGGTAGGGCGAAACTATGGCTACACCTTC
TRBV5-5	TRBJ1-5	few	TRBD1	CASSQGQASNQPQHF	TGTGCCAGCAGCCAGGGACAGGCTAGCAATCAGCCCCAGCATTTT
TRBV7-8	TRBJ2-1	.	.	CASSSQGGLDNEQFF	TGTGCCAGCAGCTCCCAGGGAGGACTCGACAATGAGCAGTTCTTC
TRBV28	TRBJ1-6	many	.	CASSRTSSSPLHF	TGTGCCAGCAGTAGGACCTCCAGTTCACCCCTCCACTTT
TRBV5-1	TRBJ2-7	many	.	CASSLGSSGSYEQYF	TGCGCCAGCAGCTTGGGCTCCTCCGGGTCCTACGAGCAGTACTTC
TRBV2	TRBJ2-3	.	TRBD2	CASRVLATLSTDTQYF	TGTGCCAGCAGGGTACTAGCGACCCTTAGCACAGATACGCAGTATTTT
TRBV5-1	TRBJ2-1	.	TRBD2	CASSLNPSGSSYNEQFF	TGCGCCAGCAGCTTGAACCCTAGCGGGAGCTCCTACAATGAGCAGTTCTTC
TRBV2	TRBJ2-3	.	TRBD2	CASTLAGVGSTDTQYF	TGTGCCAGCACACTAGCGGGAGTGGGGAGCACAGATACGCAGTATTTT
TRBV7-9	TRBJ2-7	.	.	CASSLVGPNEQYF	TGTGCCAGCAGCTTAGTCGGACCTAACGAGCAGTACTTC
TRBV6-5	TRBJ2-5	few	.	CASSWGEQETQYF	TGTGCCAGCAGTTGGGGGGAGCAAGAGACCCAGTACTTC
TRBV7-6	TRBJ2-7	.	TRBD1	CASSNQQGYEQYF	TGTGCCAGCAGCAACCAACAGGGGTACGAGCAGTACTTC
TRBV7-8	TRBJ1-5	.	.	CASSSDSYNQPQHF	TGTGCCAGCAGCTCCGACAGCTACAATCAGCCCCAGCATTTT
TRBV28	TRBJ2-5	few	TRBD1	CASSPSTGGRETQYF	TGTGCCAGCAGTCCCTCGACAGGGGGCCGGGAGACCCAGTACTTC
TRBV29-1	TRBJ2-4	many	TRBD1	CSVVRGQGTAKNIQYF	TGCAGCGTTGTCAGGGGACAGGGGACGGCCAAAAACATTCAGTACTTC
TRBV6-4	TRBJ1-5	few	.	CASSPEFGEGNQPQHF	TGTGCCAGCAGTCCTGAGTTCGGGGAAGGCAATCAGCCCCAGCATTTT
TRBV2	TRBJ2-7	.	.	CASSEGPEQYF	TGTGCCAGCAGTGAAGGGCCCGAGCAGTACTTC
TRBV15	TRBJ2-2	.	TRBD1	CATSRARYRGRSPGELFF	TGTGCCACCAGCAGAGCCAGGTACAGGGGGCGCTCCCCCGGGGAGCTGTTTTTT
TRBV6-6	TRBJ1-1	few	TRBD1	CASSDRALATEAFF	TGTGCCAGCAGCGACAGGGCCCTTGCTACTGAAGCTTTCTTT
TRBV7-9	TRBJ2-3	.	TRBD2	CASSSTGTSGSGFTDTQYF	TGTGCCAGCAGCTCAACCGGGACTAGCGGGAGCGGTTTCACAGATACGCAGTATTTT
TRBV7-2	TRBJ2-7	.	.	CASSSINLEQYF	TGTGCCAGCAGCTCCATCAATCTGGAGCAGTACTTC
TRBV12-5	TRBJ1-1	.	TRBD1	CASGLGPPGQGFTEAFF	TGTGCTAGTGGTTTGGGGCCGCCGGGACAGGGCTTTACTGAAGCTTTCTTT
TRBV5-1	TRBJ1-4	.	.	CASSLGYATNEKLFF	TGCGCCAGCAGCTTGGGTTATGCAACTAATGAAAAACTGTTTTTT
TRBV5-6	TRBJ2-7	.	.	CASSLVSLSSYEQYF	TGTGCCAGCAGCTTGGTGTCCCTTAGCTCCTACGAGCAGTACTTC
TRBV7-2	TRBJ1-1	.	.	CASSPRSGLEAFF	TGTGCCAGCAGCCCTAGGTCGGGCCTTGAAGCTTTCTTT
TRBV28	TRBJ1-1	.	.	CATNPTVNTEAFF	TGTGCCACGAACCCGACAGTGAACACTGAAGCTTTCTTT
TRBV5-1	TRBJ1-2	.	.	CASSPTSDRNYGYTF	TGCGCCAGCAGCCCCACGAGTGACAGGAACTATGGCTACACCTTC
TRBV30	TRBJ2-6	few	.	CALGERGANVLTF	TGTGCCTTAGGGGAAAGGGGGGCCAACGTCCTGACTTTC
TRBV7-2	TRBJ2-2	.	.	CASSQSGPSTGELFF	TGTGCCAGCAGCCAGAGTGGGCCGAGCACCGGGGAGCTGTTTTTT
TRBV11-2	TRBJ1-2	many	.	CASSLRGGGNYGYTF	TGTGCCAGCAGCTTAAGAGGTGGGGGGAACTATGGCTACACCTTC
TRBV6-6	TRBJ2-7	once	.	CASSYGVGRNEQYF	TGTGCCAGCAGCTACGGGGTAGGAAGGAACGAGCAGTACTTC
TRBV28	TRBJ1-2	.	.	CASSSLTGFYGYTF	TGTGCCAGCAGTTCGTTAACAGGATTCTATGGCTACACCTTC
TRBV7-2	TRBJ2-1	few	TRBD2	CASSLVGAGEDEQFF	TGTGCCAGCAGCTTAGTGGGAGCGGGAGAGGATGAGCAGTTCTTC
TRBV11-3	TRBJ2-1	.	.	CASSTRGGGNEQFF	TGTGCCAGCAGCACCCGGGGAGGGGGCAATGAGCAGTTCTTC
TRBV9	TRBJ2-1	.	TRBD2	CASSPGLAGVESYNEQFF	TGTGCCAGCAGCCCAGGACTAGCGGGAGTCGAATCCTACAATGAGCAGTTCTTC
TRBV29-1	TRBJ2-1	.	TRBD2	CSSGGPQSEQFF	TGCAGCAGCGGGGGGCCACAGAGTGAGCAGTTCTTC
TRBV15	TRBJ1-5	many	.	CATSRDSHRDQPQHF	TGTGCCACCAGCAGAGATTCCCACCGAGATCAGCCCCAGCATTTT
TRBV4-3	TRBJ1-5	.	.	CASSQDSSPGQPQHF	TGCGCCAGCAGCCAGGACAGCTCACCCGGTCAGCCCCAGCATTTT
TRBV4-1	TRBJ2-3	.	TRBD2	CASSQRSLREEVDTQYF	TGCGCCAGCAGCCAAAGGAGTTTGCGGGAGGAAGTAGATACGCAGTATTTT
TRBV7-6	TRBJ2-7	many	TRBD2	CASSLAHDSGKNEQYF	TGTGCCAGCAGCTTAGCGCATGATAGCGGGAAGAACGAGCAGTACTTC
TRBV4-2	TRBJ1-2	.	.	CASSPVLATLSYTF	TGTGCCAGCAGCCCCGTCCTTGCCACCCTATCGTACACCTTC